Here is one T cell receptor beta chain with its context. Its antigen is not known. These data originate in a study of cytomegalovirus exposure and HLA in healthy donors. Whole-study findings and limits: Later, an analysis showed that TCR beta chains associated with HLA were more clonally expanded than others that were equally common. For TCR beta chains, V- and J-gene trimming was later linked to a missense DCLRE1C variant.

The PCR was carried out with 60 Vbeta primers and 13 Jbeta primers. The table came from immunoSEQ multiplex PCR; TCRdb's copy has only in-frame clones and leaves some out. The sample yields around 190,000 clones, around 77% seen once. V lost 3 bases, J lost 2 bases, and 16 bases lay in between. The CDR3 length is 16 residues. CDR1 is SSHAT, CDR2 FNYEAQ, per germline (reference sequence). Samples came from healthy bone marrow donors. While unrecorded immune exposures were likely, the donors were nominally healthy when sampled. This receptor was identified in a man aged 60 to 69 in good health and CMV-seronegative. Sequences were obtained from PBMCs. The rearrangement joins TRBV7-7 to TRBJ2-5; D possibly corresponds to TRBD1 (6 bases). The CDR3: CASSLGAQSRQETQYF. In nucleotides, the CDR3 is TGTGCCAGCAGCTTGGGGGCCCAGAGCAGGCAAGAGACCCAGTACTTC.